Presented here are 12 T cell receptor beta chains from one specimen sequenced in a study of regulatory T cells in long-lasting Graves disease. Indicated time point: newly diagnosed GD, antithyroid drugs for less than 3 months. PBMCs were the source of the RNA used for TCR sequencing. Investigators prepared the TCR beta libraries by applying iRepertoire HTBI primers and Arm-PCR of CDR3 regions. A single record per CDR3 protein comes from TCRdb applying MiXCR to the multiplex PCR reads. The data hold around 450,000 distinct CDR3 sequences, with about 17% observed a single time. The data were also submitted as part of a second study, on T cells in Graves' hyperthyroidism and ophthalmopathy.

Sample: peripheral blood mononuclear cells (PBMCs), taken at new diagnosis, from a patient treated with antithyroid drugs. Source of these receptors: a man aged 35-49 years with Graves disease.

This clonotype was counted ten times or more. This rearrangement joins TRBV24-1 to TRBJ2-2; 13 bases map to TRBD2. The germline V gene has CDR1 KGHDR and CDR2 SFDVKD. The CDR3 contains 15 residues. With V trimmed by 4 bases and J by 9 bases, 4 bases remained unmatched. CDR3 nucleotide sequence: TGTGCCACCAGTGACCCGGGACTAGCGGGAAGGGAGCTGTTTTTT. Residues: CATSDPGLAGRELFF.

This clonotype occurred many times. The V gene is TRBV18, the J gene TRBJ2-3; 8 bases agree with TRBD1. This CDR3 spans 15 amino acids. With V trimmed by 5 bases and J by 2 bases, 6 bases remained unmatched. Germline CDR1 reads KGHSH; CDR2 reads LQKENI. The CDR3 sequence is CASSTPDRATDTQYF. CDR3 bases: TGTGCCAGCTCAACCCCGGACAGGGCCACAGATACGCAGTATTTT.

This clonotype was recorded at least ten times. The gene calls are TRBV19 and TRBJ1-1; 8 nucleotides line up with TRBD1. This CDR3 region has 15 residues. After removal of 3 bases from V and 1 base from J, the junction contained 4 bases not matched to a gene. Germline-derived CDR1 and CDR2 are LNHDA and SQIVND (reference sequence). CDR3 in DNA: TGTGCCAGTAGTATGAGGACAGGGAGGAACACTGAAGCTTTCTTT. This sequence encodes CASSMRTGRNTEAFF. Together with reference TRBV19 and TRBJ1-1, the CDR3 gives the full variable domain: DGGITQSPKYLFRKEGQNVTLSCEQNLNHDAMYWYRQDPGQGLRLIYYSQIVNDFQKGDIAEGYSVSREKKESFPLTVTSAQKNPTAFYLCASSMRTGRNTEAFFGQGTRLTVV.

This clonotype was picked up many times. This chain uses TRBV24-1 with TRBJ2-5; maybe TRBD2 (6 bases). CDR3 length: 18 amino acids. CDR1 is KGHDR, CDR2 SFDVKD, per germline. V lost 4 bases, J lost 5 bases, and 25 bases lay in between. The chain's CDR3 is CATSDYKGLPPERETQYF. The CDR3 region has the DNA TGTGCCACCAGTGACTACAAGGGACTTCCCCCCGAACGGGAGACCCAGTACTTC.

As for this clonotype: A much larger clone differs from this one at a single base, so this may be a read error. The conserved final phenylalanine or tryptophan is absent from the CDR3, which likely points to a read error. V is TRBV7-2 and J is TRBJ2-3; D gene ambiguous. Deletions cut 4 bases from V and 3 bases from J, with 8 bases between. Germline loops: CDR1 SGHTA, CDR2 FQGNSA. The CDR3 is 13 amino acids. CDR3: CASSYRRTDTQYS. The CDR3 DNA sequence: TGTGCCAGCAGCTACCGAAGAACAGATACGCAGTATTCT.

This clonotype appeared many times. The rearrangement links TRBV3-1 to TRBJ2-3; D remains unclear. This CDR3 contains 16 residues. The V end lost 0 bases, the J end lost 3 bases, and 13 bases lay between the germline ends. From germline, CDR1 is LGHDT and CDR2 YNNKEL (reference sequence). This CDR3 reads CASSQDIRLDTDTQYF. CDR3 sequence (DNA): TGTGCCAGCAGCCAAGATATACGTCTGGATACAGATACGCAGTATTTT.

The CDR3 region has the DNA TGTGCCGGCTCAAGCGGGAGTGGAGAGACCCAGTACTTC. This encodes CAGSSGSGETQYF. V gene TRBV6-2 or TRBV6-3 combines with J gene TRBJ2-5; 8 bases fit TRBD2. Losses at the gene ends were 11 bases for V and 4 bases for J; bases not matched to a gene: 9. Germline-derived CDR1 and CDR2 are MNHEY and SVGEGT. The CDR3 extends over 13 amino acids.

This clonotype was observed many times. J is TRBJ1-2 and V is TRBV28; D gene unclear. V was trimmed by 7 bases and J by 0 bases, leaving 15 bases between them. In germline, CDR1 is MDHEN, CDR2 SYDVKM. The CDR3 contains 15 residues. In DNA, the CDR3 is TGTGCCAGCACCACTTGGACCGAAACTAACTATGGCTACACCTTC. Translating gives CASTTWTETNYGYTF.

The chain uses TRBV3-1 and TRBJ2-7; D is perhaps TRBD1 or TRBD2 (5 bases each). This CDR3 contains 14 residues. V was pared by 9 bases and J by 2 bases, with 17 bases between. Germline V lookup: CDR1 LGHDT, CDR2 YNNKEL (reference sequence). The CDR3: CASSHLVGAYEQYF. CDR3 DNA sequence: TGTGCCAGTTCTCACTTGGTGGGGGCCTACGAGCAGTACTTC.

Many counts were recorded for this clonotype. In DNA, the CDR3 is TGTGCCAGTAGTATAAATTGGTCCGGCCGCAATCAGCCCCAGCATTTT. Translated: CASSINWSGRNQPQHF. The rearrangement joins TRBV19 to TRBJ1-5, with no clear D. The V end lost 2 bases, the J end lost 2 bases, and 13 bases lay between the germline ends. Germline V gene sequence: CDR1 LNHDA, CDR2 SQIVND (reference sequence). The CDR3 contains 16 residues.

This clonotype was counted many times. The V call is TRBV6-5, the J call TRBJ2-3; D is possibly TRBD1 (6 bases). V was shortened by 2 bases and J by 2 bases, with 17 bases between the two germline ends. The V gene's germline CDR1 is MNHEY and CDR2 SVGAGI. This CDR3 has 17 amino acids. CDR3 nucleotide sequence: TGTGCCAGCAGTTACGGCGCCGGGACAACTTCCACAGATACGCAGTATTTT. It is translated as CASSYGAGTTSTDTQYF.

This clonotype showed up just a few times. The V gene is TRBV24-1, the J gene TRBJ2-1; no firm D call. Trimming took 4 bases from V and 0 from J, leaving 18 bases between them. This CDR3 spans 18 amino acids. From germline, CDR1 is KGHDR and CDR2 SFDVKD. Here the CDR3 reads CATSDSIGLRSSYNEQFF. DNA of the CDR3: TGTGCCACCAGTGACTCCATCGGATTGCGAAGCTCCTACAATGAGCAGTTCTTC.